Presented here are 25 T cell receptor beta chains from one specimen sequenced in a study of cytomegalovirus exposure and HLA in healthy donors. Primers included in the PCR were 60 Vbeta and 13 Jbeta primers. Using immunoSEQ multiplex PCR, the repertoire was profiled, and TCRdb retains in-frame clones only, with some absent. The table records approximately 120,000 clones, roughly 71% of them present only once. The sequenced material came from PBMCs. These receptors were taken from a woman aged 65 to 85 in good health and CMV-seropositive.

The chain recombines TRBV25-1 with TRBJ1-1; tentatively, D is TRBD1 (5 bases). There are 13 residues in the CDR3. Germline CDR1 and CDR2: MGHDK and SYGVNS. V gave up 7 bases and J gave up 0 bases, with 9 bases separating them. In DNA, the CDR3 is TGTGCCAGCACCTCGACAGTGAACACTGAAGCTTTCTTT. Protein: CASTSTVNTEAFF. Supplemented by reference TRBV25-1 and TRBJ1-1, the full variable domain reads EADIYQTPRYLVIGTGKKITLECSQTMGHDKMYWYQQDPGMELHLIHYSYGVNSTEKGDLSSESTVSRIRTEHFPLTLESARPSHTSQYLCASTSTVNTEAFFGQGTRLTVV.

The V gene is TRBV5-8, the J gene TRBJ2-6; 9 bases map to TRBD1. CDR1 and CDR2 from the germline V gene are SGHTS and YDEGEE. J was trimmed by 0 bases and V by 3 bases; bases with no gene match: 7. The CDR3 is made up of 18 amino acids. CDR3 bases: TGTGCCAGCAGCTGGGGACAGGGAGCCTTCTCTGGGGCCAACGTCCTGACTTTC. Protein sequence: CASSWGQGAFSGANVLTF.

V and J are TRBV6-6 and TRBJ1-1, with TRBD1 matching over 8 bases. This CDR3 region has 16 residues. V lost 2 bases to trimming and J lost 5 bases; unmatched junction nucleotides: 10. Per the germline V gene, CDR1 is MNHNY and CDR2 is SVGAGI (reference sequence). The CDR3 DNA follows: TGTGCCAGCAGTTACCTTACTTCAGGGGGCCGGACTGAAGCTTTCTTT. Amino acid sequence: CASSYLTSGGRTEAFF.

The rearrangement links TRBV10-3 to TRBJ2-3; tentative D call: TRBD2 (6 bases). The CDR3 extends over 14 amino acids. Germline V gives CDR1 ENHRY, CDR2 SYGVKD. V was cut by 3 bases and J by 6 bases, with 13 bases left in between. CDR3 DNA: TGTGCCATCAGTGACGGTCGCGGAGGGGATACGCAGTATTTT. Amino acid sequence: CAISDGRGGDTQYF.

This clone has a single count. V is TRBV10-3 and J is TRBJ2-6; D remains unclear. Germline loops: CDR1 ENHRY, CDR2 SYGVKD. This CDR3 region has 15 residues. V gave up 3 bases and J gave up 0 bases, with 6 bases separating them. In DNA, the CDR3 is TGTGCCATCAGTGACAGTTTCTCTGGGGCCAACGTCCTGACTTTC. The encoded protein is CAISDSFSGANVLTF.

This rearrangement joins TRBV10-3 to TRBJ2-3; TRBD2 matches 7 bases. Germline V gene data show CDR1 as ENHRY and CDR2 as SYGVKD. The CDR3 consists of 13 residues. V dropped 4 bases and J dropped 2; count of bases not matched to a gene: 0. CDR3 sequence (DNA): TGTGCCATCAGTGGACTAGCCACAGATACGCAGTATTTT. It is translated as CAISGLATDTQYF.

This clone has just one count. The chain uses TRBV7-7 and TRBJ1-4; 8 bases fit TRBD1. This CDR3 has 14 amino acids. With V trimmed by 5 bases and J by 6 bases, 5 bases remained unmatched. Germline V gene sequence: CDR1 SSHAT, CDR2 FNYEAQ (reference sequence). The CDR3 DNA is TGTGCCAGCAGCCCAGGGGGCGGAGATGAAAAACTGTTTTTT. Residues: CASSPGGGDEKLFF.

The V call is TRBV19, the J call TRBJ2-7; a weak D match, TRBD1 (5 bases). Germline V gives CDR1 LNHDA, CDR2 SQIVND (reference sequence). This CDR3 comprises 12 residues. V lost 10 bases to trimming and J lost 2 bases, with 12 bases between them. The CDR3: CATPQGTYEQYF. CDR3 bases: TGTGCCACCCCCCAGGGTACCTACGAGCAGTACTTC.

This chain uses TRBV7-6 with TRBJ1-4; D is undetermined. V was shortened by 2 bases and J by 4 bases, with 14 bases between the two germline ends. CDR3 length: 16 amino acids. Germline CDR1 reads SGHVS; CDR2 reads FNYEAQ. CDR3 residues: CASSLSLAGLNEKLFF. The CDR3 DNA reads as TGTGCCAGCAGCTTATCCTTGGCGGGCCTTAATGAAAAACTGTTTTTT.

Turning to this clone: The same CDR3 is also encoded by other DNA sequences in this sample. This rearrangement joins TRBV7-2 to TRBJ2-7; tentative D call: TRBD2 (7 bases). The germline V gene encodes CDR1 SGHTA and CDR2 FQGNSA. This CDR3 contains 15 residues. Trimming stripped 5 bases from V and 0 bases from J, with 14 bases between. In nucleotides, the CDR3 is TGTGCCAGCAGCCCGTCCGGGGGGCTCTCCTACGAGCAGTACTTC. Translated: CASSPSGGLSYEQYF.

The chain joins TRBV30 to TRBJ1-2; the match to TRBD1 covers 7 bases. In germline, CDR1 is GTSNPN, CDR2 SVGIG (reference sequence). The CDR3 consists of 15 residues. Unmatched junction bases numbered 9, after V lost 0 bases and J lost 5 bases. This CDR3 reads CAWSVGGGQRYGYTF. As DNA, the CDR3 is TGTGCCTGGAGTGTAGGAGGGGGACAGCGTTATGGCTACACCTTC.

The gene calls are TRBV4-2 and TRBJ2-5; a weak D match, TRBD2 (6 bases). The CDR3 spans 15 residues. Deletions cut 0 bases from V and 3 bases from J, with 11 bases between. CDR1 and CDR2 (germline): LGHNA, YNFKEQ. The CDR3 protein is CASSQDRGWEETQYF. In nucleotides, the CDR3 is TGTGCCAGCAGCCAAGATCGGGGGTGGGAAGAGACCCAGTACTTC.

The chain couples TRBV18 to TRBJ1-5; 7 bases match TRBD1. The germline V gene encodes CDR1 KGHSH and CDR2 LQKENI. Unmatched junction bases numbered 5, after V lost 6 bases and J lost 3 bases. The CDR3 is 14 amino acids. CDR3 sequence (DNA): TGTGCCAGCTCCGGAGACAGGGTCAATCAGCCCCAGCATTTT. Encoded protein: CASSGDRVNQPQHF. The full variable domain, its missing parts supplied by reference TRBV18 and TRBJ1-5, is NAGVMQNPRHLVRRRGQEARLRCSPMKGHSHVYWYRQLPEEGLKFMVYLQKENIIDESGMPKERFSAEFPKEGPSILRIQQVVRGDSAAYFCASSGDRVNQPQHFGDGTRLSIL.

The chain joins TRBV2 to TRBJ2-3; a weak D match, TRBD2 (6 bases). Germline V gene data show CDR1 as SNHLY and CDR2 as FYNNEI. Trimming left V 6 bases short and J 0 bases short, with 10 bases between. The length of the CDR3 is 14 residues. Here the CDR3 DNA reads TGTGCCAGCAGGGCCGGGACTAGCACAGATACGCAGTATTTT. It is translated as CASRAGTSTDTQYF.

Comment on this clone: The sample holds other DNA sequences that translate to the same CDR3. The chain recombines TRBV19 with TRBJ1-1; perhaps TRBD1 as D (6 bases). There are 13 residues in the CDR3. In germline, CDR1 is LNHDA, CDR2 SQIVND (reference sequence). Trimming removed 5 bases from V and 1 base from J, with 8 bases in between. As DNA, the CDR3 is TGTGCCAGTAGTTCGACAGGGAACACTGAAGCTTTCTTT. Protein sequence: CASSSTGNTEAFF.

This clone occurred a few times. This chain uses TRBV27 with TRBJ1-2; 7 nucleotides line up with TRBD1. Germline V gives CDR1 MNHEY, CDR2 SMNVEV (reference sequence). CDR3 length equals 13 residues. V gave up 6 bases and J gave up 4 bases; unmatched junction bases: 5. The CDR3 nucleotides read TGTGCCAGCAGCAGAGACAGGGCCTATGGCTACACCTTC. Its translation is CASSRDRAYGYTF.

J is TRBJ1-2 and V is TRBV5-6; D call uncertain. The CDR3 is 11 amino acids. V lost 6 bases to trimming and J lost 6 bases, with 9 bases between them. Germline V gene sequence: CDR1 SGHDT, CDR2 YYEEEE. CDR3 in DNA: TGTGCCAGCACCCGGCGGGATGGCTACACCTTC. It yields the protein CASTRRDGYTF.

This clone has only a few counts. The chain employs TRBV6-5 and TRBJ2-5, with a possible D match to TRBD2 (6 bases). The CDR3 runs to 15 residues. CDR1 MNHEY and CDR2 SVGAGI come from the germline V gene. V was shortened by 6 bases and J by 5 bases, with 19 bases between the two germline ends. The CDR3: CASSSPSVGGETQYF. The CDR3 DNA sequence: TGTGCCAGCAGCTCGCCTTCGGTCGGGGGTGAGACCCAGTACTTC.

This chain uses TRBV6-5 with TRBJ1-2; 7 bases agree with TRBD1. The germline gives CDR1 MNHEY, CDR2 SVGAGI. The J segment lost 3 bases and the V segment lost 5 bases, leaving 9 bases of the junction unmatched. This CDR3 region has 15 residues. CDR3 region: CASSRTGTADYGYTF. In nucleotides, the CDR3 is TGTGCCAGCAGTAGAACCGGGACAGCAGACTATGGCTACACCTTC.

The chain uses TRBV7-2 and TRBJ1-5; D ambiguous. The CDR3 is 16 amino acids. V dropped 1 base and J dropped 7 bases, with 17 bases sitting between them. The germline CDR1 and CDR2 sequences are SGHTA and FQGNSA. CDR3 amino acids: CASSLGLGTVGQPQHF. The CDR3 region has the DNA TGTGCCAGCAGCTTAGGTCTAGGCACCGTTGGACAGCCCCAGCATTTT. Full variable domain (outside the CDR3, taken from reference TRBV7-2 and TRBJ1-5): GAGVSQSPSNKVTEKGKDVELRCDPISGHTALYWYRQSLGQGLEFLIYFQGNSAPDKSGLPSDRFSAERTGGSVSTLTIQRTQQEDSAVYLCASSLGLGTVGQPQHFGDGTRLSIL.

The rearrangement joins TRBV7-2 to TRBJ2-4; 11 bases match TRBD2. The CDR3 runs to 15 residues. The junction had 9 bases not matched to a gene; V was cut back by 5 bases and J by 9 bases. Germline V gene lookup returns CDR1 SGHTA and CDR2 FQGNSA. CDR3 in amino acids: CASSPSGGLQGIQYF. Written as DNA, the CDR3 is TGTGCCAGCAGCCCTAGCGGGGGGCTTCAAGGCATTCAGTACTTC.

The chain has TRBV5-1 and TRBJ2-2; 10 positions agree with TRBD2. This CDR3 region has 15 residues. Germline V gives CDR1 SGHRS, CDR2 YFSETQ. J lost 1 base, V lost 4 bases, and 1 base had no gene match. The CDR3 bases are TGCGCCAGCAGCCGGACTAGCGGGAACACCGGGGAGCTGTTTTTT. This codes for CASSRTSGNTGELFF.

The CDR3 reads CASSVGGAAEKLFF. DNA for the CDR3: TGTGCCAGCAGTGTGGGAGGGGCGGCAGAAAAACTGTTTTTT. The gene calls are TRBV6-1 and TRBJ1-4; TRBD1 is a possible D gene (5 bases). This CDR3 has 14 residues. V lost 4 bases to trimming and J lost 8 bases, with 14 bases between them. Looked up from germline, CDR1 is MNHNS and CDR2 is SASEGT.

This chain joins TRBV30 and TRBJ1-6; 7 bases line up with TRBD1. CDR1 is GTSNPN, CDR2 SVGIG, per germline (reference sequence). This CDR3 has 13 residues. V lost 1 base, J lost 14 bases, and 8 bases stayed unmatched. The CDR3: CAWSEPTGNTLHF. The CDR3 DNA sequence: TGTGCCTGGAGTGAACCGACAGGGAATACCCTCCACTTT.

The chain recombines TRBV29-1 with TRBJ2-2; D may be TRBD2 (6 bases). V was shortened by 4 bases and J by 6 bases, with 9 bases between the two germline ends. This CDR3 region has 12 residues. CDR1 is SQVTM and CDR2 is ANQGSEA in the germline V gene. CDR3 loop: CSVGSGAGELFF. DNA of the CDR3: TGCAGCGTTGGTTCGGGGGCCGGGGAGCTGTTTTTT.